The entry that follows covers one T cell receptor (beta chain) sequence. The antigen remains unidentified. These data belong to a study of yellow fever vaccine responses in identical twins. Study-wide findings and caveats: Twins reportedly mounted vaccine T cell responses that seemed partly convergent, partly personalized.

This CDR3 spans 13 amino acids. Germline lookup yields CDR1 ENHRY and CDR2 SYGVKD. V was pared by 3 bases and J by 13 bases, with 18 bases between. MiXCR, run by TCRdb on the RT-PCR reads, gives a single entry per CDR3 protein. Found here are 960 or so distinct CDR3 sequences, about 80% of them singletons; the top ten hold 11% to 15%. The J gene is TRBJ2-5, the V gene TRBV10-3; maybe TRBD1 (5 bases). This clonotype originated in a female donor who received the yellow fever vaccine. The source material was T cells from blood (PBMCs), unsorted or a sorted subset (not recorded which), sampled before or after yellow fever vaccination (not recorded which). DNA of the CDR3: TGTGCCATCAGTGAACTACAGGATCGGAAGGGGTACTTC. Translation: CAISELQDRKGYF.